Following are 24 T cell receptor beta chains from one sample sequenced in a study of shared clonotypes between healthy human individuals. Produced via immunoSEQ multiplex PCR; TCRdb's table is partial and in-frame only. The repertoire holds roughly 2.2 million clones, with 93% as singletons. Sequencing used naive CD4+ T cells from PBMCs. Subset meaning: CD45RA+ positively selected. All receptors derive from a man between 18 and 29 years old in good health. Some clones in this sample may be carry-over from other donors' samples.

The rearrangement uses TRBV28 and TRBJ1-1; the D gene is possibly TRBD1 (5 bases). CDR3 length equals 12 residues. Germline CDR1 and CDR2: MDHEN and SYDVKM. Between the trimmed V and J ends, which lost 4 bases and 11 bases, there was a span of 14 bases. CDR3 region: CASSSLGGMAFF. The CDR3 DNA reads TGTGCCAGCAGTTCCCTCGGGGGTATGGCTTTCTTT. Full variable domain (missing parts from reference TRBV28 and TRBJ1-1): DVKVTQSSRYLVKRTGEKVFLECVQDMDHENMFWYRQDPGLGLRLIYFSYDVKMKEKGDIPEGYSVSREKKERFSLILESASTNQTSMYLCASSSLGGMAFFGQGTRLTVV.

V is TRBV29-1 and J is TRBJ2-7; 14 positions agree with TRBD2. Germline V CDR1 and CDR2: SQVTM, ANQGSEA. The CDR3 runs to 16 residues. J gave up 5 bases and V 4 bases, and 10 bases lay outside the gene matches. The CDR3 DNA reads TGCAGCGTTGTGGGACTAGCGGGAGAAACCCTCCACGAGCAGTACTTC. This sequence encodes CSVVGLAGETLHEQYF.

The chain employs TRBV2 and TRBJ2-7, with D unclear. Germline V gene sequence: CDR1 SNHLY, CDR2 FYNNEI. The CDR3 extends over 15 amino acids. V lost 10 bases, J lost 3 bases, and 22 bases lay in between. The CDR3 region is CANPGPKSLYYEQYF. In DNA, the CDR3 is TGTGCCAACCCCGGACCGAAATCCCTCTACTACGAGCAGTACTTC.

This chain links TRBV6-1 with TRBJ1-5; a weak D match, TRBD1 (5 bases). This CDR3 is 16 amino acids long. Germline V lookup: CDR1 MNHNS, CDR2 SASEGT. Trimming cost V 2 bases and J 3 bases, with 14 bases left between them. CDR3 coding DNA: TGTGCCAGCAGTGAAAGGCCGACAGTTCCCAATCAGCCCCAGCATTTT. Translation gives CASSERPTVPNQPQHF.

The sample holds one count of this clone. The chain couples TRBV4-1 to TRBJ2-5; 11 bases are a match to TRBD2. The CDR3 is 16 residues long. Trimming took 1 base from V and 5 from J; bases not matched to a gene: 6. The germline V gene encodes CDR1 MGHRA and CDR2 YSYEKL. CDR3 DNA sequence: TGCGCCAGCAGCCAAGGTCAACTAGCGGGAGTGGAGACCCAGTACTTC. Amino acid sequence: CASSQGQLAGVETQYF.

Concerning this clone: Other DNA variants within this sample encode the same CDR3. The chain joins TRBV6-6 to TRBJ2-7; D might be TRBD2 (5 bases). Germline loops: CDR1 MNHNY, CDR2 SVGAGI (reference sequence). V was shortened by 2 bases and J by 0 bases, with 5 bases between the two germline ends. CDR3 length: 13 amino acids. Written as DNA, the CDR3 is TGTGCCAGCAGTTACGGACTCTCCTACGAGCAGTACTTC. Its protein is CASSYGLSYEQYF.

V and J are TRBV4-3 and TRBJ2-3, with a weak D call TRBD1 (5 bases). Looked up from germline, CDR1 is LGHNA and CDR2 is YSLEER. The CDR3 has 17 residues. Trimming took off 3 bases at V and 2 bases at J, with 18 bases between the two ends. The CDR3 DNA follows: TGCGCCAGCAGCCACGCCGGACACCAACTCCTCACAGATACGCAGTATTTT. This sequence encodes CASSHAGHQLLTDTQYF.

The chain joins TRBV6-6 to TRBJ1-3; D remains unclear. Germline CDR1 MNHNY, CDR2 SVGAGI (reference sequence). The V gene lost 10 bases and the J gene lost 0 bases, with 7 bases spanning the gap. The CDR3 is 12 amino acids. The CDR3 spells CATSGSGNTIYF. In DNA, the CDR3 is TGTGCCACATCAGGCTCTGGAAACACCATATATTTT.

The J gene is TRBJ2-3, the V gene TRBV2; the match to TRBD2 covers 8 bases. Germline V lookup: CDR1 SNHLY, CDR2 FYNNEI. With V trimmed by 8 bases and J by 3 bases, 4 bases remained unmatched. This CDR3 has 13 residues. The CDR3 loop is CASLSGRTDTQYF. The CDR3, as DNA: TGTGCCAGCTTGAGCGGGAGAACAGATACGCAGTATTTT.

The chain has TRBV5-1 and TRBJ2-2; 12 nucleotides match TRBD2. The CDR3 spans 16 residues. Trimming took 0 bases from V and 7 from J; bases not matched to a gene: 4. CDR1 SGHRS and CDR2 YFSETQ come from the germline V gene. The CDR3 DNA is TGCGCCAGCAGCTTGGGACTAGCGGGAGCCGACGGGGAGCTGTTTTTT. This encodes CASSLGLAGADGELFF.

The V call is TRBV4-1, the J call TRBJ1-5; maybe TRBD1 (5 bases). Per the germline V gene, CDR1 is MGHRA and CDR2 is YSYEKL. The CDR3 has 15 residues. Trimming took off 0 bases at V and 7 bases at J, with 13 bases between the two ends. DNA for the CDR3: TGCGCCAGCAGCCAAGAGGGTCGGGGGGAACAGCCCCAGCATTTT. Residues: CASSQEGRGEQPQHF.

The genes are TRBV11-2 and TRBJ1-2; tentatively, D is TRBD1 (5 bases). Germline assignment: CDR1 SGHAT and CDR2 FQNNGV. This CDR3 comprises 16 residues. V gave up 1 base and J gave up 4 bases, with 16 bases separating them. The CDR3 reads CASSLGAGRSFYGYTF. The CDR3 DNA sequence: TGTGCCAGCAGCTTAGGGGCAGGGCGCTCCTTCTATGGCTACACCTTC.

As concerns this clone: Other DNA sequences from this sample encode an identical CDR3 as well. This chain connects TRBV7-9 to TRBJ2-3; D call uncertain. Trimming stripped 0 bases from V and 6 bases from J, with 4 bases between. The CDR3 length is 12 residues. From germline, CDR1 is SEHNR and CDR2 FQNEAQ (reference sequence). The CDR3, as DNA: TGTGCCAGCAGCTTAGCCCCGGATACGCAGTATTTT. Its translation: CASSLAPDTQYF.

The V call is TRBV29-1, the J call TRBJ2-3; D is unresolved. This CDR3 is 14 amino acids long. V lost 3 bases and J lost 2, with 12 bases in between. CDR1 and CDR2 from the germline V gene are SQVTM and ANQGSEA. As DNA, the CDR3 is TGCAGCGTTGAGGTGGGCAGTTTCACAGATACGCAGTATTTT. Its translation is CSVEVGSFTDTQYF.

This rearrangement joins TRBV5-1 to TRBJ2-6, with D uncertain. V was cut by 2 bases and J by 0 bases, with 6 bases left in between. The germline CDR1 and CDR2 sequences are SGHRS and YFSETQ. The CDR3 is 15 amino acids. The DNA for the CDR3 is TGCGCCAGCAGCTTCTCAGACTCTGGGGCCAACGTCCTGACTTTC. This encodes CASSFSDSGANVLTF.

The chain joins TRBV5-1 to TRBJ2-7, with TRBD2 as a possible D gene (7 bases). V was pared by 0 bases and J by 3 bases, with 13 bases between. The CDR3 contains 15 residues. Germline loops: CDR1 SGHRS, CDR2 YFSETQ. The CDR3 DNA sequence: TGCGCCAGCAGCTTGGAGGTGCGGGGGCTCTACGAGCAGTACTTC. Translating gives CASSLEVRGLYEQYF.

Comments on this clone: Different DNA sequences within this sample yield the same CDR3. The chain carries TRBV6-5 and TRBJ2-1, with D tentatively TRBD2 (5 bases). Germline CDR1 is MNHEY and CDR2 is SVGAGI. CDR3 length equals 15 residues. The V end was cut by 2 bases, the J end by 0 bases, with 8 bases between. CDR3 bases: TGTGCCAGCAGTTACCGCGGGCCCTCCTACAATGAGCAGTTCTTC. This translates into CASSYRGPSYNEQFF.

DNA of the CDR3: TGCAGTCCTACCACCCGTAGCGGCTACACCTTC. Its protein product is CSPTTRSGYTF. The chain links TRBV20-1 to TRBJ1-2; D remains ambiguous. Trimming shortened V by 8 bases and J by 8 bases, and 15 bases separated the two germline ends. Germline V lookup: CDR1 DFQATT, CDR2 SNEGSKA (reference sequence). This CDR3 is 11 amino acids long.

The V call is TRBV7-8, the J call TRBJ2-7, with 9 bases lining up with TRBD2. The V gene end was trimmed by 1 base and the J gene end by 4 bases; junction bases not matched to a gene: 17. Per the germline V gene, CDR1 is SGHVS and CDR2 is FQNEAQ. The CDR3 spans 19 residues. This chain's CDR3 is CASSLVSFTPGLALYEQYF. The CDR3 DNA sequence: TGTGCCAGCAGCTTAGTTTCCTTTACACCGGGACTAGCTTTGTACGAGCAGTACTTC.

V is TRBV28 and J is TRBJ2-1, with D possibly being TRBD1 (6 bases). The germline V and J ends were trimmed by 4 bases and 10 bases, with 8 bases remaining between them. In germline, CDR1 is MDHEN, CDR2 SYDVKM. The CDR3 has 11 amino acids. This CDR3 reads CASSYQGEQFF. The CDR3 nucleotides read TGTGCCAGCAGTTATCAGGGGGAGCAGTTCTTC.

The chain couples TRBV6-5 to TRBJ1-6, with D unclear. This CDR3 has 12 residues. Trimming cost V 6 bases and J 11 bases, with 11 bases left between them. The germline V gene encodes CDR1 MNHEY and CDR2 SVGAGI. DNA of the CDR3: TGTGCCAGCAGGCGGGCCCTGGCACCCCTCCACTTT. This sequence encodes CASRRALAPLHF.

This chain links TRBV7-3 with TRBJ2-2; D possibly corresponds to TRBD1 (5 bases). The V gene's germline CDR1 is SGHTA and CDR2 FQGTGA. The V end was cut by 5 bases, the J end by 0 bases, with 16 bases between. The length of the CDR3 is 17 residues. The DNA for the CDR3 is TGTGCCAGCAGCCTTAGCCACACAGGTTCGAACACCGGGGAGCTGTTTTTT. Protein product: CASSLSHTGSNTGELFF.

V is TRBV7-2 and J is TRBJ2-5, with D possibly matching TRBD1 (5 bases). There are 15 residues in the CDR3. The V gene's germline CDR1 is SGHTA and CDR2 FQGNSA. The V gene lost 0 bases and the J gene lost 1 base, with 9 bases spanning the gap. The CDR3 loop is CASSLANRFQETQYF. In DNA, the CDR3 is TGTGCCAGCAGCTTAGCGAACAGGTTCCAAGAGACCCAGTACTTC.

The rearrangement uses TRBV15 and TRBJ2-7; D not certain. CDR3 length: 13 amino acids. Deletions cut 0 bases from V and 3 bases from J, with 6 bases between. CDR1 and CDR2 from the germline V gene are LNHNV and YYDKDF (reference sequence). The CDR3: CATSRDPYYEQYF. For the CDR3, the DNA is TGTGCCACCAGCAGAGACCCCTACTACGAGCAGTACTTC.